This TCR beta chain was recovered during a study of blood T cells in healthy people across ages. CDR1 is SGHAT, CDR2 FQNNGV, per germline. This CDR3 is built from 17 residues. Concerning this clonotype: Possible read error: a much larger clone is one base away.

It was with a sample-barcoded 5' primer and a J-beta primer mix that a second PCR of roughly 6 to 12 cycles was run. TCRdb fed the 5' RACE reads into MiXCR, producing one record per CDR3 protein. Among 650,000 or so distinct CDR3 sequences listed, about 51% were seen once. V usage is TRBV11-2 and J usage is TRBJ2-5, with 9 bases identical to TRBD1. The TCR was taken from a woman older than 75 in good health. The specimen sequenced was blood. CDR3 nucleotide sequence: TGTGTCAGCAGCTTTGTTACAGGGGGCCTGGCCGTAGAGACCCAGTACTTC. Translated: CVSSFVTGGLAVETQYF.